These 29 T cell receptor beta chains came from one sample sequenced in a study of T cell changes during pregnancy in multiple sclerosis. Profiling relied on immunoSEQ multiplex PCR, and the TCRdb table lists in-frame clones only, not all of them. This sample has tens of thousands of clones, with 70% to 90% found just once. The sample was CD4+ T cells from peripheral blood mononuclear cells, taken in the first trimester of pregnancy. These receptor sequences come from a female donor with multiple sclerosis, enrolled in a pregnancy study.

This chain joins TRBV11-2 and TRBJ2-5; 14 bases align to TRBD2. Germline CDR1 and CDR2: SGHAT and FQNNGV. V trimming: 5 bases; J trimming: 7 bases; junction bases outside the gene matches: 6. The CDR3 runs to 15 residues. The CDR3 protein is CASSRTSGGQGTQYF. CDR3 DNA sequence: TGTGCCAGCAGCAGGACTAGCGGGGGGCAGGGGACCCAGTACTTC.

This sequence joins TRBV10-3 and TRBJ1-6; TRBD1 aligns across 7 bases. J was trimmed by 7 bases and V by 5 bases; bases with no gene match: 2. Germline V gene lookup returns CDR1 ENHRY and CDR2 SYGVKD. There are 13 residues in the CDR3. CDR3 amino acids: CAISLQGNSPLHF. The CDR3 coding sequence is TGTGCCATCAGTTTACAGGGGAATTCACCCCTCCACTTT.

This chain uses TRBV5-6 with TRBJ1-1, with D perhaps TRBD1 (6 bases). V lost 3 bases and J lost 6, with 18 bases in between. The CDR3 contains 15 residues. Germline V lookup: CDR1 SGHDT, CDR2 YYEEEE. The CDR3 region has the DNA TGTGCCAGCAGCTACACAGGGATTCGAATCGCTGAAGCTTTCTTT. Its translation is CASSYTGIRIAEAFF.

This chain links TRBV18 with TRBJ2-1, with 14 nucleotides matching TRBD2. J gave up 6 bases and V 3 bases, and 7 bases lay outside the gene matches. Germline V lookup: CDR1 KGHSH, CDR2 LQKENI. This CDR3 contains 17 residues. DNA of the CDR3: TGTGCCAGCTCACCGTCGACTAGCGGGAGGGTTAGCAATGAGCAGTTCTTC. Protein sequence: CASSPSTSGRVSNEQFF.

The CDR3: CASSLDRGQETQYF. The CDR3 bases are TGTGCCAGCAGCTTGGACAGGGGGCAGGAGACCCAGTACTTC. The rearrangement uses TRBV5-6 and TRBJ2-5; 9 bases are a match to TRBD1. The germline CDR1 and CDR2 sequences are SGHDT and YYEEEE. The V segment lost 0 bases and the J segment 5 bases; nucleotides outside the gene matches: 2. The CDR3 is made up of 14 amino acids. Combining the CDR3 with reference TRBV5-6 and TRBJ2-5 gives the whole variable domain DAGVTQSPTHLIKTRGQQVTLRCSPKSGHDTVSWYQQALGQGPQFIFQYYEEEERQRGNFPDRFSGHQFPNYSSELNVNALLLGDSALYLCASSLDRGQETQYFGPGTRLLVL.

The chain recombines TRBV6-4 with TRBJ2-5; 8 nucleotides align to TRBD1. The CDR3 runs to 13 residues. CDR1 is MRHNA and CDR2 is SNTAGT in the germline V gene. Trimming cost V 10 bases and J 5 bases; bases outside gene matches: 9. In DNA, the CDR3 is TGTGCCACCAGCATACAGGGGGGTGAGACCCAGTACTTC. The encoded protein is CATSIQGGETQYF.

V and J are TRBV5-6 and TRBJ1-1; TRBD1 is a possible D gene (5 bases). V lost 1 base and J 10 bases, leaving 14 bases between the germline ends. Germline CDR1 is SGHDT and CDR2 is YYEEEE. The CDR3 contains 13 residues. This chain's CDR3 is CASSLSGTELAFF. DNA of the CDR3: TGTGCCAGCAGCTTGAGCGGGACTGAATTAGCTTTCTTT.

This clone was detected only a few times. This chain uses TRBV19 with TRBJ1-2; no definite D call. The CDR3 runs 11 residues. The V end was cut by 10 bases, the J end by 6 bases, with 12 bases between. CDR1 and CDR2 (germline): LNHDA, SQIVND (reference sequence). The CDR3 DNA sequence: TGTGCCACCCAACAGAACCATGGCTACACCTTC. The encoded protein is CATQQNHGYTF.

The chain recombines TRBV11-3 with TRBJ2-3; weak D call: TRBD2 (6 bases). The V end was cut by 3 bases, the J end by 2 bases, with 15 bases between. CDR1 is SGHNT and CDR2 is YENEEA in the germline V gene. The CDR3 extends over 16 amino acids. The CDR3 loop reads CASSLGLSIDTDTQYF. CDR3 coding DNA: TGTGCCAGCAGCTTGGGACTTTCGATTGACACAGATACGCAGTATTTT.

This clone is a singleton in its sample. The V and J genes are TRBV6-6 and TRBJ2-5; D is uncertain. Germline lookup yields CDR1 MNHNY and CDR2 SVGAGI (reference sequence). This CDR3 has 10 amino acids. V lost 6 bases and J lost 7, with 6 bases in between. DNA for the CDR3: TGTGCCAGCAGCGGTGGGACCCAGTACTTC. Translated: CASSGGTQYF.

This chain connects TRBV5-1 to TRBJ2-3; 9 bases are a match to TRBD2. The V segment lost 7 bases and the J segment 1 base; nucleotides outside the gene matches: 7. Germline-derived CDR1 and CDR2 are SGHRS and YFSETQ. This CDR3 is 15 amino acids long. CDR3 DNA: TGCGCCAGCTCACAAGCGGGAGGCCGCACAGATACGCAGTATTTT. Translating it yields CASSQAGGRTDTQYF.

This rearrangement joins TRBV28 to TRBJ1-3; 9 nucleotides align to TRBD1. The V gene's germline CDR1 is MDHEN and CDR2 SYDVKM. The CDR3 consists of 15 residues. V shed 4 bases and J 7 bases; nucleotides not matched to a gene: 8. DNA for the CDR3: TGTGCCAGCAGTTCACCGGGACAGGGTGGGAACACCATATATTTT. This gives the protein CASSSPGQGGNTIYF.

This clone has just one count. The gene calls are TRBV5-6 and TRBJ1-5, with TRBD1 as a possible D gene (6 bases). Between the trimmed V and J ends, which lost 0 bases and 9 bases, there was a span of 10 bases. The CDR3 consists of 13 residues. Germline V lookup: CDR1 SGHDT, CDR2 YYEEEE. CDR3 nucleotide sequence: TGTGCCAGCAGCTTGGACAGGGAACGGCCCCAGCATTTT. Its protein product is CASSLDRERPQHF.

J is TRBJ2-5 and V is TRBV6-6; 7 bases match TRBD1. Germline CDR1 reads MNHNY; CDR2 reads SVGAGI (reference sequence). Trimming took 8 bases from V and 5 from J; bases not matched to a gene: 14. This CDR3 comprises 15 residues. CDR3 protein: CASEELSGGGETQYF. In DNA, the CDR3 is TGTGCCAGCGAAGAACTGTCAGGGGGTGGTGAGACCCAGTACTTC.

The chain joins TRBV2 to TRBJ2-3; no clear D gene. Trimming pared 2 bases from V and 0 bases from J, leaving 15 bases between. Looked up from germline, CDR1 is SNHLY and CDR2 is FYNNEI. The CDR3 spans 17 residues. The CDR3, as DNA: TGTGCCAGCAGTGAAATCATAGTTTTCTCTAGCACAGATACGCAGTATTTT. Translating it yields CASSEIIVFSSTDTQYF.

The chain links TRBV6-1 to TRBJ2-3; 11 bases are a match to TRBD2. In germline, CDR1 is MNHNS, CDR2 SASEGT. V shed 5 bases and J 6 bases; nucleotides not matched to a gene: 7. The CDR3 runs 15 residues. This CDR3 reads CASSTLAGGMDTQYF. DNA for the CDR3: TGTGCCAGCAGTACCCTAGCGGGGGGAATGGATACGCAGTATTTT.

The J gene is TRBJ1-4, the V gene TRBV2; 8 nucleotides line up with TRBD1. V was clipped by 8 bases and J by 7 bases; unmatched bases: 12. The CDR3 spans 15 residues. The germline gives CDR1 SNHLY, CDR2 FYNNEI. CDR3 bases: TGTGCCAGCCGTTCCCCCGGGACAGGTACTGAAAAACTGTTTTTT. Protein: CASRSPGTGTEKLFF.

This chain connects TRBV7-2 to TRBJ1-4; D call uncertain. CDR1 is SGHTA, CDR2 FQGNSA, per germline. This CDR3 contains 14 residues. V lost 5 bases and J 1 base, leaving 8 bases between the germline ends. This CDR3 reads CASSLFRTNEKLFF. In DNA form, the CDR3 reads TGTGCCAGCAGCCTTTTCAGAACTAATGAAAAACTGTTTTTT.

J is TRBJ1-1 and V is TRBV5-1; maybe TRBD1 (6 bases). The germline V gene has CDR1 SGHRS and CDR2 YFSETQ. Trimming left V 4 bases short and J 1 base short, with 8 bases between. The CDR3 loop spans 13 amino acids. CDR3: CASSRTANTEAFF. In DNA, the CDR3 is TGCGCCAGCAGCAGGACAGCGAACACTGAAGCTTTCTTT.

The chain employs TRBV7-3 and TRBJ1-1; D remains unclear. Trimming left V 1 base short and J 2 bases short, with 5 bases between. Germline V gene sequence: CDR1 SGHTA, CDR2 FQGTGA. This CDR3 is built from 13 residues. The CDR3 DNA reads TGTGCCAGCAGCTTAATTCCAAACACTGAAGCTTTCTTT. Its protein product is CASSLIPNTEAFF.

The CDR3 region has the DNA TGTGCCAGCAGCCAGGGGGGCAATAGCAATCAGCCCCAGCATTTT. Amino acid sequence: CASSQGGNSNQPQHF. This sequence joins TRBV11-2 and TRBJ1-5, with 7 bases fitting TRBD1. With V trimmed by 5 bases and J by 0 bases, 4 bases remained unmatched. The CDR3 is 15 residues long. Germline V gene data show CDR1 as SGHAT and CDR2 as FQNNGV.

This chain connects TRBV12-5 to TRBJ2-7, with D perhaps TRBD2 (5 bases). Germline V gene data show CDR1 as LGHNT and CDR2 as FRNRAP. This CDR3 is 13 amino acids long. V lost 6 bases and J 0 bases, leaving 9 bases between the germline ends. CDR3 region: CASGSRDSYEQYF. In nucleotides, the CDR3 is TGTGCTAGTGGCTCTCGGGACTCCTACGAGCAGTACTTC.

Here the CDR3 reads CASSLGGTLYNEQFF. The CDR3 DNA sequence: TGCGCCAGCAGCTTGGGGGGGACACTATACAATGAGCAGTTCTTC. V usage is TRBV5-1 and J usage is TRBJ2-1; maybe TRBD1 (6 bases). Per germline, CDR1 SGHRS and CDR2 YFSETQ. The CDR3 length is 15 residues. Trimming removed 0 bases at V and 4 bases at J, with 11 bases between.

The V and J genes are TRBV5-4 and TRBJ2-2, with 8 positions matching TRBD1. The CDR3 consists of 17 residues. Trimming took 4 bases from V and 0 from J; bases not matched to a gene: 8. The germline V gene has CDR1 SGHNT and CDR2 YYREEE (reference sequence). The CDR3 spells CASSRGQGGSNTGELFF. For the CDR3, the DNA is TGTGCCAGCAGCCGTGGACAGGGTGGCTCGAACACCGGGGAGCTGTTTTTT.

Comments on this clone: At one end the junction does not follow the germline gene, possibly because of a read error. The chain uses TRBV7-2 and TRBJ2-3; TRBD2 matches at 12 bases. The germline V gene encodes CDR1 SGHTA and CDR2 FQGNSA. CDR3 length equals 13 residues. The CDR3 spells CASSLARTSGIHF. The CDR3 DNA sequence: TGTGCCAGCAGCTTAGCAAGGACTAGCGGGATTCATTTT.

CDR3 protein: CASREIPGTRETQYF. In DNA, the CDR3 is TGCGCCAGTCGGGAAATACCGGGAACCAGAGAGACCCAGTACTTC. V and J are TRBV5-1 and TRBJ2-5, with D possibly being TRBD2 (5 bases). Per the germline V gene, CDR1 is SGHRS and CDR2 is YFSETQ. The CDR3 runs to 15 residues. Trimming cost V 8 bases and J 4 bases, with 21 bases left between them.

The chain couples TRBV19 to TRBJ2-2; 7 bases line up with TRBD1. Germline V lookup: CDR1 LNHDA, CDR2 SQIVND (reference sequence). This CDR3 has 18 amino acids. After removal of 3 bases from V and 0 bases from J, the junction contained 10 bases not matched to a gene. The CDR3 protein is CASSISGTAFANTGELFF. CDR3 sequence (DNA): TGTGCCAGTAGTATCTCCGGGACAGCCTTCGCGAACACCGGGGAGCTGTTTTTT.

This clone was recorded a few times. The chain recombines TRBV7-9 with TRBJ1-6, with 8 bases lining up with TRBD1. CDR3 length equals 13 residues. V shed 6 bases, J shed 9 bases, and the junction held 4 bases outside the gene matches. Germline CDR1 and CDR2: SEHNR and FQNEAQ (reference sequence). The CDR3 DNA reads as TGTGCCAGCAGTCGGACAGGGAGTTCACCCCTCCACTTT. Its protein product is CASSRTGSSPLHF.

This CDR3 reads CASSERRLETYEQYF. The CDR3 DNA is TGTGCCAGCAGTGAGAGGAGGCTAGAGACGTACGAGCAGTACTTC. The V and J genes are TRBV6-1 and TRBJ2-7; tentatively, D is TRBD2 (5 bases). Germline V gene data show CDR1 as MNHNS and CDR2 as SASEGT. V was pared by 3 bases and J by 4 bases, with 16 bases between. This CDR3 comprises 15 residues.